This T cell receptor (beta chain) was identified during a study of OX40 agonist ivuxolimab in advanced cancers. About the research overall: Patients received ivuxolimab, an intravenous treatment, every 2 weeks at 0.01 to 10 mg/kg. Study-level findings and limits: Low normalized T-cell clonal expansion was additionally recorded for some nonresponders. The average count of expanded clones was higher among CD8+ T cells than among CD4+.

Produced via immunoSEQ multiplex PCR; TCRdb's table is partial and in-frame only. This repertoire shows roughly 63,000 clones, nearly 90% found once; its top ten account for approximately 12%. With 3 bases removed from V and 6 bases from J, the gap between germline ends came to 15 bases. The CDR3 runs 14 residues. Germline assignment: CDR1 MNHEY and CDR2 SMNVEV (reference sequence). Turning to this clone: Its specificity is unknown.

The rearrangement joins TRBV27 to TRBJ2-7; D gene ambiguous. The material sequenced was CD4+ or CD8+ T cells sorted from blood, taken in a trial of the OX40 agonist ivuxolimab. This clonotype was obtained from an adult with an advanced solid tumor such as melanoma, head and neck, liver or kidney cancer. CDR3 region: CASSFGDRLGEQYF. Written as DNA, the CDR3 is TGTGCCAGCAGTTTTGGGGATAGGTTGGGCGAGCAGTACTTC.